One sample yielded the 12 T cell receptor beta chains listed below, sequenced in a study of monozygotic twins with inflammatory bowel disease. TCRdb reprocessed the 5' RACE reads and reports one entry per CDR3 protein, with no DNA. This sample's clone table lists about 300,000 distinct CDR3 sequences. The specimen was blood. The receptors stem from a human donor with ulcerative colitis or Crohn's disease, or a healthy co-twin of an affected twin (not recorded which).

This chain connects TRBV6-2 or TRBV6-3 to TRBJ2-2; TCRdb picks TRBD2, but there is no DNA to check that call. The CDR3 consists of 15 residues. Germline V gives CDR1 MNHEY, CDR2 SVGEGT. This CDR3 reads CASSPSGSPPGELFF.

CDR3: CASSQGGGSGELFF. The chain couples TRBV3-1 to TRBJ2-2; TCRdb gives TRBD2 as the D gene, but with no DNA this cannot be confirmed. Germline V gives CDR1 LGHDT, CDR2 YNNKEL (reference sequence). CDR3 length equals 14 residues.

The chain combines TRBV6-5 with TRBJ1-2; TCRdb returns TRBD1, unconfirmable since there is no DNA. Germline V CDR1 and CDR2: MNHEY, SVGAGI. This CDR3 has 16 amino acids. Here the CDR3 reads CASCFPGSLSNYGYTF.

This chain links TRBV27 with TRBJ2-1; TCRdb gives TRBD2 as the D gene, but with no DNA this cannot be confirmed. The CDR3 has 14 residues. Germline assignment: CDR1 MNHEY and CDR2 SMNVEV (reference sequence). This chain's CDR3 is CASSASGAYNEQFF.

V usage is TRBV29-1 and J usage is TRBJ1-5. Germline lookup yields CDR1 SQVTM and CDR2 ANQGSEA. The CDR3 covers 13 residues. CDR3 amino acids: CSVEDHDNQPQHF.

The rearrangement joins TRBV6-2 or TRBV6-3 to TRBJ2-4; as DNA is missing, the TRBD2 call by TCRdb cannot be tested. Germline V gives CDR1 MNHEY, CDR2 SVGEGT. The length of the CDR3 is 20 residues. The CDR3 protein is CASSYGTLAGSTKAKNIQYF.

The CDR3 protein is CASSLTTATYEQYF. This chain joins TRBV7-9 and TRBJ2-7. The CDR3 consists of 14 residues. Germline-derived CDR1 and CDR2 are SEHNR and FQNEAQ (reference sequence).

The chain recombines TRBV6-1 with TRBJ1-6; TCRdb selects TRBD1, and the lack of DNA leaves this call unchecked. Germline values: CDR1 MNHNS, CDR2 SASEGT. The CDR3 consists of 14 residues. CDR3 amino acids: CASSEGRVDSPLHF.

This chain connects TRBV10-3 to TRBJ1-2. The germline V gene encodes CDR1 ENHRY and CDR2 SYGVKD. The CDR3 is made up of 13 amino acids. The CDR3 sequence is CAISESANYGYTF.

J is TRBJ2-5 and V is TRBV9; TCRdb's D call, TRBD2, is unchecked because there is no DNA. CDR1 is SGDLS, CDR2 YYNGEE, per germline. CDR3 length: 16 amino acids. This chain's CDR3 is CASSVTSGGTSETQYF.

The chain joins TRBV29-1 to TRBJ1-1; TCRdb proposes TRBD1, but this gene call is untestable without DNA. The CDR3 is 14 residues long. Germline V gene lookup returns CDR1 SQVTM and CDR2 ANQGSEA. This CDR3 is CSVSMTGMNTEAFF.

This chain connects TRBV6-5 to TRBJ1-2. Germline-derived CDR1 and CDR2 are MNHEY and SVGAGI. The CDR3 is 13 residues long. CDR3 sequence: CASSYSLEGDPTF.